This T cell receptor (beta chain) derives from a study of T cells in Graves' hyperthyroidism and ophthalmopathy. Study in general: Initial diagnosis, before any treatment, was when peripheral blood was collected.

Study outcomes and limitations: A model using 13 V-J features told ophthalmopathy apart from stable hyperthyroidism. In the blood, most expanded thyroid clonotypes above 0.001 appeared as well.

V lost 5 bases and J lost 7; bases outside the gene matches: 17. CDR1 is SGHTS, CDR2 YDEGEE, per germline. The CDR3 runs 19 residues. The table lists this clonotype with many counts. The antigen remains undetermined. TCR beta CDR3 sequences were amplified from RNA transcripts. The study used the HTBI primer set for a first-round RT-PCR of the TCR CDR3. MiXCR, applied by TCRdb to the multiplex PCR reads, yields one record per CDR3 protein. Here the sample spans under 600,000 distinct CDR3 sequences, about 16% being singletons. PBMCs were derived from around 10 ml fresh peripheral blood. The chain links TRBV5-8 to TRBJ2-1; 14 nucleotides line up with TRBD2. The receptor's source is a woman between 40 and 55 years old with Graves' ophthalmopathy. The source material was blood. The CDR3 here is CASRKRTSGGITAGNEQFF. Here the CDR3 DNA reads TGTGCCAGCAGGAAAAGGACTAGCGGGGGGATCACCGCCGGGAATGAGCAGTTCTTC.